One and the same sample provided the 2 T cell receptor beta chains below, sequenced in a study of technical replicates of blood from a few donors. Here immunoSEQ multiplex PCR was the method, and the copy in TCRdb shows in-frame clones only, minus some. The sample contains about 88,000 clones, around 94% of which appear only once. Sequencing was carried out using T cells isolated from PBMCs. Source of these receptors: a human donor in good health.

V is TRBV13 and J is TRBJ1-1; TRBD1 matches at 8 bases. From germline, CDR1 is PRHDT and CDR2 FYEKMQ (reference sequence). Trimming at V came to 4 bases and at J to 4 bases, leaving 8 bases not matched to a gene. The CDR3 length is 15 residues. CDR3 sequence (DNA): TGTGCCAGCAGCTCCCCCGGGACAGGCGCCACTGAAGCTTTCTTT. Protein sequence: CASSSPGTGATEAFF.

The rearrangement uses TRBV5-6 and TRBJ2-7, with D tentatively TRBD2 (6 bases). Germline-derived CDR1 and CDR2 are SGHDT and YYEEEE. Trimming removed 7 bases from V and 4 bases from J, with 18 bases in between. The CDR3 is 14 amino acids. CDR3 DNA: TGTGCCAGCGCGGCCTCAGGAGGGATTTACGAGCAGTACTTC. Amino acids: CASAASGGIYEQYF. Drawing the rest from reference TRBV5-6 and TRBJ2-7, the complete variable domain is DAGVTQSPTHLIKTRGQQVTLRCSPKSGHDTVSWYQQALGQGPQFIFQYYEEEERQRGNFPDRFSGHQFPNYSSELNVNALLLGDSALYLCASAASGGIYEQYFGPGTRLTVT.